This is a list of T cell receptor beta chains from one sample in a study of technical replicates of blood from a few donors. Generated by immunoSEQ multiplex PCR, the TCRdb table keeps only in-frame clones and is missing some. The data hold about 81,000 clones, with approximately 95% observed a single time. Sequencing was done on a sample of T cells isolated from PBMCs. All receptors derive from a human donor in good health. The CDR3 runs from the conserved cysteine through the conserved F or W. Fields, in order: J gene, V gene, CDR3 protein.

j_call: TRBJ1-2; v_call: TRBV7-9; cdr3_aa: CASSPVEMGYTF
j_call: TRBJ2-3; v_call: TRBV2; cdr3_aa: CASSLQSGIKADTQYF
j_call: TRBJ2-7; v_call: TRBV9; cdr3_aa: CASSASGASYEQYF
j_call: TRBJ2-7; v_call: TRBV29-1; cdr3_aa: CSVVGSSYEQYF
j_call: TRBJ2-7; v_call: TRBV30; cdr3_aa: CAWARGLAGDEQYF
j_call: TRBJ2-7; v_call: TRBV6-1; cdr3_aa: CASTLLAGSSYEQYF
j_call: TRBJ1-5; v_call: TRBV18; cdr3_aa: CASSPQGNQPQHF
j_call: TRBJ1-2; v_call: TRBV13; cdr3_aa: CASSLPSQENYGYTF
j_call: TRBJ2-1; v_call: TRBV19; cdr3_aa: CASSDLPTPEQFF
j_call: TRBJ2-2; v_call: TRBV28; cdr3_aa: CASTPIYTGELFF
j_call: TRBJ2-7; v_call: TRBV7-9; cdr3_aa: CASSWDSISYEQYF
j_call: TRBJ2-7; v_call: TRBV6-6; cdr3_aa: CASTAGQYDEQYF
j_call: TRBJ2-7; v_call: TRBV4-2; cdr3_aa: CASSQETLGGAVYF
j_call: TRBJ2-7; v_call: TRBV6-1; cdr3_aa: CASSPRDRPYEQYF
j_call: TRBJ1-1; v_call: TRBV6-5; cdr3_aa: CASSSPGGEVNTEAFF
j_call: TRBJ2-1; v_call: TRBV25-1; cdr3_aa: CASSEPDTSYNEQFF
j_call: TRBJ1-1; v_call: TRBV5-1; cdr3_aa: CASSFGTGGTEAFF
j_call: TRBJ2-3; v_call: TRBV13; cdr3_aa: CASSLYRLAGRTDTQYF
j_call: TRBJ2-3; v_call: TRBV2; cdr3_aa: CAGQGADTQYF
j_call: TRBJ2-4; v_call: TRBV2; cdr3_aa: CASSERVIQYF
j_call: TRBJ2-7; v_call: TRBV5-1; cdr3_aa: CASSFRDSYEQYF
j_call: TRBJ2-5; v_call: TRBV28; cdr3_aa: CASSAGRGPRHSKTQYF
j_call: TRBJ2-7; v_call: TRBV25-1; cdr3_aa: CASSAYYEQYF
j_call: TRBJ2-3; v_call: TRBV27; cdr3_aa: CASIDNRGLDTQYF
j_call: TRBJ2-7; v_call: TRBV13; cdr3_aa: CASSTSGKVEYF
j_call: TRBJ1-4; v_call: TRBV25-1; cdr3_aa: CASSERQNNEKLFF
j_call: TRBJ2-3; v_call: TRBV9; cdr3_aa: CASSGSYSEADTQYF
j_call: TRBJ1-1; v_call: TRBV10-3; cdr3_aa: CAISDGTPPEAFF
j_call: TRBJ2-7; v_call: TRBV4-3; cdr3_aa: CASSQDPGTDDEQYF
j_call: TRBJ1-4; v_call: TRBV28; cdr3_aa: CASSLPQGEKLFF
j_call: TRBJ1-3; v_call: TRBV27; cdr3_aa: CASSRTAISGNTIYF
j_call: TRBJ2-7; v_call: TRBV25-1; cdr3_aa: CASSEAGGIEDEQYF
j_call: TRBJ2-7; v_call: TRBV30; cdr3_aa: CAWSEGLAVYEQYF
j_call: TRBJ2-7; v_call: TRBV5-6; cdr3_aa: CASSPSGAAGTVQYEQYF
j_call: TRBJ2-5; v_call: TRBV6-5; cdr3_aa: CASSSNTGGAQYF
j_call: TRBJ2-2; v_call: TRBV27; cdr3_aa: CASSLGGRGAGELFF
j_call: TRBJ1-5; v_call: TRBV12-5; cdr3_aa: CASGRGTQPQHF
j_call: TRBJ2-4; v_call: TRBV10-3; cdr3_aa: CAIRGARDIQYF
j_call: TRBJ2-7; v_call: TRBV4-2; cdr3_aa: CASSQDYTYEQYF
j_call: TRBJ2-5; v_call: TRBV19; cdr3_aa: CASSMTGEGPQYF